The 2 T cell receptor beta chains presented below share a single source sample, sequenced in a study of cytomegalovirus exposure and HLA in healthy donors. Primers: 60 Vbeta forward and 13 Jbeta reverse. The data were produced by immunoSEQ multiplex PCR, yet TCRdb's version contains in-frame clones alone and is incomplete. Of 150,000 to 200,000 clones listed, about 84% are singletons. Sequenced material: PBMCs. All receptors derive from a young man in good health and CMV-seronegative.

This clone was detected only a few times. This sequence joins TRBV7-9 and TRBJ2-5; 8 positions match TRBD2. CDR1 is SEHNR, CDR2 FQNEAQ, per germline (reference sequence). V shed 0 bases, J shed 5 bases, and the junction held 5 bases outside the gene matches. This CDR3 has 15 residues. CDR3 DNA sequence: TGTGCCAGCAGCTTAGCAACGGGAGGGGGGGAGACCCAGTACTTC. Encoded protein: CASSLATGGGETQYF.

This clone came up once. The chain is built from TRBV4-1 and TRBJ2-1; 11 positions match TRBD2. Germline CDR1 reads MGHRA; CDR2 reads YSYEKL. J lost 3 bases, V lost 1 base, and 5 bases had no gene match. The CDR3 covers 17 residues. The CDR3 region is CASSQGYSGRGYNEQFF. As DNA, the CDR3 is TGCGCCAGCAGCCAAGGCTATAGCGGGAGGGGCTACAATGAGCAGTTCTTC.